One and the same sample provided the 3 T cell receptor beta chains below, sequenced in a study of cytomegalovirus exposure and HLA in healthy donors. With 60 Vbeta and 13 Jbeta primers, the PCR was carried out. Assay used: immunoSEQ multiplex PCR; TCRdb lists only in-frame clones, some missing. Of around 200,000 clones in the sample, around three quarters were seen once. Input material: PBMCs. These receptors were obtained from a man in his thirties or forties in good health and CMV-seronegative.

V and J are TRBV9 and TRBJ2-3; D gene unclear. Per the germline V gene, CDR1 is SGDLS and CDR2 is YYNGEE. Trimming took 2 bases from V and 4 from J, leaving 11 bases between them. This CDR3 region has 14 residues. Written as DNA, the CDR3 is TGTGCCAGCAGCGTTTTACCTAATTCAGATACGCAGTATTTT. Amino acid sequence: CASSVLPNSDTQYF.

The J gene is TRBJ2-3, the V gene TRBV6-4; possibly TRBD1 for D (5 bases). Germline CDR1 is MRHNA and CDR2 is SNTAGT. This CDR3 region has 13 residues. Trimming removed 3 bases at V and 4 bases at J, with 8 bases between. In DNA, the CDR3 is TGTGCCAGCAGTGAGCAGGGCGCAGATACGCAGTATTTT. Its translation: CASSEQGADTQYF.

The rearrangement links TRBV29-1 to TRBJ1-5; D is possibly TRBD1 (5 bases). CDR3 length: 13 amino acids. Germline V gives CDR1 SQVTM, CDR2 ANQGSEA. Trimming shortened V by 6 bases and J by 7 bases, and 16 bases separated the two germline ends. Here the CDR3 reads CSVPGRGEQPQHF. As DNA, the CDR3 is TGCAGCGTCCCGGGGAGGGGAGAGCAGCCCCAGCATTTT.